This T cell receptor beta chain was observed in a study of shared clonotypes between healthy human individuals. Study background: Sampling drew on donors who were a couple of women and three men aged 18 to 49. Broader study findings: Clonotypes that were shared across a few donors made up around 5.5% of naive CD4 clonotypes. Clonotypes which were not shared had lower generation probabilities than clonotypes that all four donors shared. Among the subsets, naive ones generally showed larger estimated richness than memory ones.

Sequenced by immunoSEQ multiplex PCR; TCRdb stores in-frame clones only, minus some. The table records about 1,800,000 clones, less than 95% of them present only once. The CDR3 loop spans 13 amino acids. CDR1 is SQVTM and CDR2 is ANQGSEA in the germline V gene. CD45RO-negative cells were positively selected for CCR7, leaving out terminally differentiated effector memory CD45RA+ cells. Regarding this clone: Its antigen remains unknown.

The sequence was obtained from a man aged 18 to 29 in good health. The specimen sequenced was naive CD8+ T cells sorted from blood. V gene TRBV29-1 combines with J gene TRBJ2-5; either TRBD1 or TRBD2 may fit D (5 bases each). The J call may be in error: the DNA end matches TRBJ2-7 better. CDR3 protein: CSVIPRESYEQYF. In nucleotides, the CDR3 is TGCAGCGTTATCCCCAGGGAGTCCTACGAGCAGTACTTC.